This TCR beta chain was recorded in a study of immune heterogeneity within non-small cell lung tumors. Study overall: Histology included a few squamous cell carcinomas, nine to ten non-squamous carcinomas and 1 unspecified tumor. Study-level results: Local T-cell clonality tracked local tumor mutational burden, showing a moderate yet significant relationship (R around 0.34). Identical dominant CDR3 beta clonotypes were found repeatedly across the tumor sites of a single patient, and these appeared alongside high-frequency clones that were unique to particular tumor locations. Patients largely differed in their high-frequency T-cell receptor beta clonotypes.

Multiplex PCR (32 V and 13 J primers) was used to amplify the TCR beta CDR3. MiXCR, run by TCRdb on the multiplex PCR reads, gives a single entry per CDR3 protein. Seen here are 13,000 or so distinct CDR3 sequences, 20% to 25% observed once, and the top ten hold 10% to 15%. With around 600 ng used per sample, the template was genomic DNA from bulk tumor. The authors collected several far-apart biopsies from each primary tumor during surgery. The patients were newly diagnosed with non-small cell lung cancer, had not been treated, and had curative surgery. In its sample, this clonotype is medium-sized. As yet, its antigen is unknown. The source material was lung tumor tissue. The source of this sequence is a man in his fifties or sixties with non-small cell lung cancer.

DNA of the CDR3: TGTGCCAGCAGTTTATCCCCCACAGGGCTTGGAGGATATGGCTACACCTTC. Its translation: CASSLSPTGLGGYGYTF. The chain combines TRBV28 with TRBJ1-2, with D tentatively TRBD1 (6 bases). CDR1 and CDR2 (germline): MDHEN, SYDVKM. The length of the CDR3 is 17 residues. V was cut by 1 base and J by 5 bases, with 20 bases left in between.